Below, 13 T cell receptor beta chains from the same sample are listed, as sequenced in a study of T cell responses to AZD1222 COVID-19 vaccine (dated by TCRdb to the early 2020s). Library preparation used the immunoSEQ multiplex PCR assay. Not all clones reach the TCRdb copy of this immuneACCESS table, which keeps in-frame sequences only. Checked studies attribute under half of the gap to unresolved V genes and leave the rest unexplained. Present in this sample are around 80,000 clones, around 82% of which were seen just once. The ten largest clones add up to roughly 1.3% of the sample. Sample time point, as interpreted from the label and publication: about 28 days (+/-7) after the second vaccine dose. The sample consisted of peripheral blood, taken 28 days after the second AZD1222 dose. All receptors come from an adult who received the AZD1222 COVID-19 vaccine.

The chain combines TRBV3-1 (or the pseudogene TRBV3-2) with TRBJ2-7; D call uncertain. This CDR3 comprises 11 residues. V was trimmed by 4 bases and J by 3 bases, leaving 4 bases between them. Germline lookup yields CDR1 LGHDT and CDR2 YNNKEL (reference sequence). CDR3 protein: CASSLGYEQYF. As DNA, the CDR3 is TGTGCCAGCAGCCTGGGCTACGAGCAGTACTTC.

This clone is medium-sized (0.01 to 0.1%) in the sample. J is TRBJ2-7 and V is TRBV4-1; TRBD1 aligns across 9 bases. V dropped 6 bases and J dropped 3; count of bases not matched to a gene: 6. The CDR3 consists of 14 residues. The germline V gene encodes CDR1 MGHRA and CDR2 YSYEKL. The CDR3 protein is CASRDRQGVYEQYF. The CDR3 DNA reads TGCGCCAGCAGGGACCGACAGGGGGTCTACGAGCAGTACTTC.

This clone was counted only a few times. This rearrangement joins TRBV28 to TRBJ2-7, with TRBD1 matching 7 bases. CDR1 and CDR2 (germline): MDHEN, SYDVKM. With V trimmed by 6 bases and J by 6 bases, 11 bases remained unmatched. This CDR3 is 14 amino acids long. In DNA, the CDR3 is TGTGCCAGCAGCTCGGGACAGACCTTGATCGAGCAGTACTTC. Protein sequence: CASSSGQTLIEQYF.

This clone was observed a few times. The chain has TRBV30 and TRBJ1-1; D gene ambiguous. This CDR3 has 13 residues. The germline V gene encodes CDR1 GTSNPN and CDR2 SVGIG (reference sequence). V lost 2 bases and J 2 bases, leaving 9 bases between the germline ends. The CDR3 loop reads CAWSQVRNTEAFF. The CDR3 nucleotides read TGTGCCTGGAGTCAAGTCAGAAACACTGAAGCTTTCTTT.

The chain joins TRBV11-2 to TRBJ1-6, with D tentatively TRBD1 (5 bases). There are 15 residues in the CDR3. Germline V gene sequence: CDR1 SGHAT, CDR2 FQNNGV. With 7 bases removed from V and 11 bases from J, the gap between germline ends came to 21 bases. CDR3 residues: CASTGFRDRNAPLHF. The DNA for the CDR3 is TGTGCCAGCACTGGATTCCGGGACCGTAACGCACCCCTCCACTTT.

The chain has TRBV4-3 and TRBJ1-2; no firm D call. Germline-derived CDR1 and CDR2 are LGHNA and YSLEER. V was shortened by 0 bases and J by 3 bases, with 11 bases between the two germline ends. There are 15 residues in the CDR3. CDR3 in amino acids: CASSQDPPGDYGYTF. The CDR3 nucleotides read TGCGCCAGCAGCCAAGATCCCCCCGGGGACTATGGCTACACCTTC.

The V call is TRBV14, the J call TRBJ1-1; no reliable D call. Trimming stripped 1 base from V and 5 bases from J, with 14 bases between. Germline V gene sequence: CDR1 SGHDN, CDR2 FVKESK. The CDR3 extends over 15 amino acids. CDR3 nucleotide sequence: TGTGCCAGCAGCCAAGTATTCCTGGGTGTGACTGAAGCTTTCTTT. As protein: CASSQVFLGVTEAFF.

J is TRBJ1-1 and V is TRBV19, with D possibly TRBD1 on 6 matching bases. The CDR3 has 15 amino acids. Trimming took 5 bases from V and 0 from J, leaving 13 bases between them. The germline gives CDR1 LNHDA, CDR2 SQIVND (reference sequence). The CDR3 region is CASSPINRVNTEAFF. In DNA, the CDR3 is TGTGCCAGTAGTCCCATTAACAGGGTGAACACTGAAGCTTTCTTT.

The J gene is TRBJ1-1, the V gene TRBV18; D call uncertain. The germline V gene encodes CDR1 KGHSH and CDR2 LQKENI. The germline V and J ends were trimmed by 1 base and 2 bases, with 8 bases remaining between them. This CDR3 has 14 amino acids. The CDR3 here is CASSPLAGNTEAFF. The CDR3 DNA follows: TGTGCCAGCTCACCACTGGCGGGAAACACTGAAGCTTTCTTT.

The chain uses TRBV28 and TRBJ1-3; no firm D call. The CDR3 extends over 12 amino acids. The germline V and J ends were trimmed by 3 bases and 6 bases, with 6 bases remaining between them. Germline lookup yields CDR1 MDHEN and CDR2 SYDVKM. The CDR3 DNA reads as TGTGCCAGCAGTTTTATCGCAAACACCATATATTTT. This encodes CASSFIANTIYF.

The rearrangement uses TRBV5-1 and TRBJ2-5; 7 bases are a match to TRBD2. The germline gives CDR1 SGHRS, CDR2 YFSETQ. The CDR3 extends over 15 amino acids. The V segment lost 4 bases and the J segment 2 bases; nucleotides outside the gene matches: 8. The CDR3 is CASSAASGGQETQYF. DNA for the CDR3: TGCGCCAGCAGCGCCGCTAGCGGTGGGCAAGAGACCCAGTACTTC.

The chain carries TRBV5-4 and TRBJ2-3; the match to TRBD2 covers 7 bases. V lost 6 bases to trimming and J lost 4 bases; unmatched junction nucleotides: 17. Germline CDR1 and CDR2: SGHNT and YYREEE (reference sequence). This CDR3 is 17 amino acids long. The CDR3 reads CASTPFVGGGPSDTQYF. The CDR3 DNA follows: TGTGCCAGCACCCCATTCGTTGGGGGAGGGCCTTCAGATACGCAGTATTTT.

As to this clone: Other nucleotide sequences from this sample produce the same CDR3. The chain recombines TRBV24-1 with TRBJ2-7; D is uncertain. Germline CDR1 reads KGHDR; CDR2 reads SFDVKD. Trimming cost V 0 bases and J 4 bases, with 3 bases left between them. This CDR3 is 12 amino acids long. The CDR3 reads CATSDLGYEQYF. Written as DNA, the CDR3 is TGTGCCACCAGTGATTTGGGGTACGAGCAGTACTTC.